This TCR beta chain came from a study of post-analysis software for immune sequencing data. The V and J ends lost 9 bases and 1 base respectively, with 12 bases between them. The germline gives CDR1 LNHDA, CDR2 SQIVND (reference sequence). There are 13 residues in the CDR3. Prepared TCR beta cDNA libraries contained unique molecular identifiers. TCRdb processed the PCR reads anew with MiXCR; each CDR3 protein has one entry. Of 450,000 or so distinct CDR3 sequences in the sample, under 55% were seen once. For this clonotype: Its antigen is currently unknown.

Study results and caveats: Controls showed lower frequencies than patients for roughly five TRBV segments, and TRBV5-6, TRBV5-1 and TRBV20-1 were among these.

The specimen sequenced was blood. The chain carries TRBV19 and TRBJ1-1, with a possible D match to TRBD1 (6 bases). The clonotype originates from a girl between 10 and 17 years old with multiple sclerosis. In DNA, the CDR3 is TGTGCCAGCAAAGGGGGTTGGAACACTGAAGCTTTCTTT. It is translated as CASKGGWNTEAFF. Full variable domain (remainder filled in from reference TRBV19 and TRBJ1-1): DGGITQSPKYLFRKEGQNVTLSCEQNLNHDAMYWYRQDPGQGLRLIYYSQIVNDFQKGDIAEGYSVSREKKESFPLTVTSAQKNPTAFYLCASKGGWNTEAFFGQGTRLTVV.